What follows is one T cell receptor (beta chain) and its context. The antigen is not known. This could be a read error, since a much larger clone is one nucleotide away. Every donor contributed around 10 milliliters of peripheral blood by blood draw. The data are from a study of blood T cells in healthy people across ages. Points from the study as a whole: Strong correlation linked observed beta diversity and percent naive T cells.

The germline V gene has CDR1 MGHRA and CDR2 YSYEKL. The CDR3 length is 16 residues. V gave up 1 base and J gave up 4 bases, with 11 bases separating them. It was with a sample-barcoded 5' primer and a J-beta primer mix that a second PCR of about 6 to 12 cycles was run. Each single sample gave us at least 2.5 million CDR3-containing paired-end reads. TCRdb reprocessed the 5' RACE reads via MiXCR and lists one record per CDR3 protein. The sample shows 1.5 million to 2 million distinct CDR3 sequences, 28% of them seen only once. The clonotype originates from a woman aged 25 to 39 in good health. V usage is TRBV4-1 and J usage is TRBJ2-6; D remains ambiguous. Source material: blood. In DNA, the CDR3 is TGCGCCAGCAGCCAAGGGGCATGGGCCGGGGCCAACGTCCTGACTTTC. The encoded protein is CASSQGAWAGANVLTF.